This is a list of T cell receptor beta chains from one sample in a study of T cells in Graves' hyperthyroidism and ophthalmopathy. In TCRdb, the multiplex PCR reads were re-called with MiXCR into one record per CDR3 protein. This sample has about 600,000 distinct CDR3 sequences; 16% occur once, and the top ten carry roughly 3%. The sample was blood. Receptors originate from a woman in her thirties or forties with Graves' ophthalmopathy. Each CDR3 is given with its conserved first and last residue. Fields, in order: D gene, J gene, V gene, clone size, CDR3 protein, CDR3 DNA. A D gene is named only where the DNA matches it firmly. Size tells how often a clone was seen (once, few, many) or the class of an expanded clone, and some rows leave it out.

>-|TRBJ1-2|TRBV11-2|many
CASSLITGGHGGYTF
TGTGCCAGCAGCTTGATCACCGGGGGGCATGGAGGCTACACCTTC
>-|TRBJ2-2|TRBV5-8|few
CASSPKSTGELFF
TGTGCCAGCAGCCCAAAGTCCACCGGGGAGCTGTTTTTT
>-|TRBJ2-1|TRBV7-9|few
CASSPKTGYNEQFF
TGTGCCAGCAGCCCAAAGACAGGCTACAATGAGCAGTTCTTC
>TRBD2|TRBJ2-7|TRBV27|-
CASSLPDRAGRDEQYF
TGTGCCAGCAGTTTACCCGACCGAGCGGGACGGGACGAGCAGTACTTC
>-|TRBJ2-3|TRBV3-1|many
CAVQGPTADTQYF
TGTGCCGTCCAGGGCCCAACCGCAGATACGCAGTATTTT
>-|TRBJ2-1|TRBV29-1|-
CSVGLAGAEQFF
TGCAGCGTTGGTCTAGCAGGTGCTGAGCAGTTCTTC
>TRBD2|TRBJ2-3|TRBV2|many
CASSGGAGGQTDTQYF
TGTGCCAGCAGTGGTGGAGCGGGGGGGCAAACAGATACGCAGTATTTT
>-|TRBJ1-1|TRBV18|many
CASSPSGVYGNTEAFF
TGTGCCAGCTCACCATCGGGTGTCTACGGGAACACTGAAGCTTTCTTT
>-|TRBJ1-5|TRBV28|-
CASAISGGLGQPQHF
TGTGCCAGCGCCATCAGTGGGGGGCTTGGCCAGCCCCAGCATTTT
>TRBD2|TRBJ2-3|TRBV6-5|few
CASSYVGGSADTQYF
TGTGCCAGCAGTTACGTCGGGGGGAGCGCAGATACGCAGTATTTT
>-|TRBJ1-1|TRBV12-3/TRBV12-4|many
CASSLGWVGTEAFF
TGTGCCAGCAGTTTAGGTTGGGTGGGCACTGAAGCTTTCTTT
>-|TRBJ2-3|TRBV20-1|-
CSARQLESTDTQYF
TGCAGTGCTAGACAGCTGGAGAGCACAGATACGCAGTATTTT
>-|TRBJ2-1|TRBV13|many
CASSGYDEQFF
TGTGCCAGCAGCGGGTACGATGAGCAGTTCTTC
>TRBD1|TRBJ1-5|TRBV5-1|-
CASSRGTEDQPQHF
TGCGCCAGCAGCAGGGGGACAGAGGATCAGCCCCAGCATTTT
>-|TRBJ2-3|TRBV2|many
CASLQGAANTDTQYF
TGTGCCAGCCTCCAAGGGGCAGCAAACACAGATACGCAGTATTTT
>-|TRBJ2-1|TRBV29-1|few
CSVRTAGSYNEQFF
TGCAGCGTCAGAACAGCTGGCTCCTACAATGAGCAGTTCTTC
>TRBD1|TRBJ1-5|TRBV10-2|many
CASSEQGDNQPQHF
TGCGCCAGCAGTGAACAGGGGGATAATCAGCCCCAGCATTTT
>-|TRBJ1-1|TRBV6-6|many
CASSYYGPEGAFF
TGTGCCAGCAGTTACTATGGACCCGAAGGAGCTTTCTTT
>-|TRBJ2-3|TRBV9|-
CASSVVSGATQYF
TGTGCCAGCAGCGTAGTGTCGGGGGCAACGCAGTATTTT
>-|TRBJ2-2|TRBV2|many
CASSLLMNTGELFF
TGTGCCAGCAGTTTACTGATGAACACCGGGGAGCTGTTTTTT
>-|TRBJ1-2|TRBV12-3/TRBV12-4|few
CASSLATYYGYTF
TGTGCCAGCAGTTTAGCGACCTACTATGGCTACACCTTC
>TRBD1|TRBJ1-1|TRBV27|many
CASRGQPQNTEAFF
TGTGCCAGCAGGGGACAGCCACAGAACACTGAAGCTTTCTTT
>-|TRBJ1-5|TRBV4-1|few
CASSQAAGTNQPQHF
TGCGCCAGCAGCCAAGCGGCAGGGACCAATCAGCCCCAGCATTTT
>TRBD2|TRBJ2-1|TRBV6-1|few
CASSHYSGTPLKQFF
TGTGCCAGCAGTCACTATAGCGGGACACCGTTGAAACAGTTCTTC
>TRBD1|TRBJ1-2|TRBV18|few
CASSPDRDLYGYTF
TGTGCCAGCTCACCCGACAGGGACCTCTATGGCTACACCTTC
>TRBD2|TRBJ2-2|TRBV13|many
CASSLASGTNTGELFF
TGTGCCAGCAGCTTAGCTAGCGGGACGAACACCGGGGAGCTGTTTTTT
>TRBD2|TRBJ2-3|TRBV20-1|few
CSAGHLAGGQFDTQYF
TGCAGTGCTGGACATTTGGCGGGGGGGCAATTTGATACGCAGTATTTT
>-|TRBJ2-7|TRBV18|-
CASSQGVNYEQYF
TGTGCCAGCTCTCAGGGAGTCAACTACGAGCAGTACTTC
>TRBD2|TRBJ2-5|TRBV15|-
CATSKDRGGQETQYF
TGTGCCACCAGCAAAGATCGGGGGGGCCAAGAGACCCAGTACTTC
>TRBD2|TRBJ2-3|TRBV5-1|-
CASSPRLAGGNTDTQYF
TGCGCCAGCAGCCCGAGACTAGCGGGAGGGAACACAGATACGCAGTATTTT
>TRBD2|TRBJ2-3|TRBV28|many
CASTRLATDTQYF
TGTGCCAGCACACGACTAGCAACAGATACGCAGTATTTT
>-|TRBJ2-5|TRBV12-5|many
CASGWGRTARTQYF
TGTGCTAGTGGTTGGGGGCGGACAGCTCGGACCCAGTACTTC
>-|TRBJ2-7|TRBV4-2|-
CASSQDGGQPSSYEQYF
TGTGCCAGCAGCCAAGATGGTGGACAGCCGAGCTCCTACGAGCAGTACTTC
>TRBD1|TRBJ1-1|TRBV3-1|few
CASSQTPGTDAFF
TGTGCCAGCAGCCAGACCCCTGGGACAGATGCTTTCTTT
>-|TRBJ2-6|TRBV18|-
CASSPTGANVLTF
TGTGCCAGCTCACCAACTGGGGCCAACGTCCTGACTTTC
>-|TRBJ1-3|TRBV29-1|few
CSVEDEVNSGNTIYF
TGCAGCGTTGAAGATGAGGTTAACTCTGGAAACACCATATATTTT
>-|TRBJ2-3|TRBV20-1|many
CSASNGGDTQYF
TGCAGTGCTAGTAATGGGGGGGATACGCAGTATTTT
>-|TRBJ1-4|TRBV7-2|few
CASSRYMGEKLFF
TGTGCCAGCAGCCGATATATGGGAGAAAAACTGTTTTTT
>-|TRBJ1-5|TRBV10-2|-
CASSGQDNQPQHF
TGCGCCAGCAGTGGACAGGACAATCAGCCCCAGCATTTT
>TRBD2|TRBJ2-2|TRBV9|-
CASSVEVAGGRELFF
TGTGCCAGCAGCGTAGAGGTAGCGGGGGGCCGGGAGCTGTTTTTT
>-|TRBJ2-4|TRBV19|-
CASRSVKNIQYF
TGTGCCAGTAGGTCGGTGAAAAACATTCAGTACTTC
>-|TRBJ2-7|TRBV28|many
CASSLAGFYEQYF
TGTGCCAGCAGTTTAGCGGGGTTCTACGAGCAGTACTTC